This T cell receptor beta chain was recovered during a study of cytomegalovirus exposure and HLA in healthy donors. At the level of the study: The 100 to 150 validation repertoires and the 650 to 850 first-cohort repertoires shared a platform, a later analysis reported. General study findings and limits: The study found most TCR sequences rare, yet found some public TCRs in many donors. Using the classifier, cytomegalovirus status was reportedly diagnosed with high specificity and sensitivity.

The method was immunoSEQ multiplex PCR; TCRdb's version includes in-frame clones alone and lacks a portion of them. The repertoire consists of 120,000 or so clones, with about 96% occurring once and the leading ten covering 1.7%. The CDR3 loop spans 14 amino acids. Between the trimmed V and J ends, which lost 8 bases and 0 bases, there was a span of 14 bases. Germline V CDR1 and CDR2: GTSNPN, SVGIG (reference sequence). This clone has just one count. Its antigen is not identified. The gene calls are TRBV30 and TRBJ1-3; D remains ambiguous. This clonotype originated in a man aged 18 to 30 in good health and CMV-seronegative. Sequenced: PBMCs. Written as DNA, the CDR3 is TGTGCCGGTACTTCGGGGAGCTCTGGAAACACCATATATTTT. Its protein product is CAGTSGSSGNTIYF.